The TCR beta chain described here comes from a study of blood T cell repertoires in COVID-19. Germline assignment: CDR1 GTSNPN and CDR2 SVGIG (reference sequence). The V end was cut by 2 bases, the J end by 2 bases, with 13 bases between. The CDR3 is 14 residues long. There are a few counts of this clone. Per the study methods: The assay estimated nucleated cells by amplifying reference gene primers. Libraries were prepared by immunoSEQ multiplex PCR; TCRdb keeps only in-frame clonotypes and omits some of them. The V and J calls and the clone size are those of that table, but D and trimming were determined from the DNA. The repertoire holds some 130,000 clones, with 87% as singletons.

Sequencing was done on a sample of peripheral blood. The chain is built from TRBV30 and TRBJ2-7; D is ambiguous. The origin of this receptor is a man in his fifties or sixties with active COVID-19. CDR3 loop: CAWSRGIFPYEQYF. In DNA, the CDR3 is TGTGCCTGGAGTAGAGGCATTTTTCCCTACGAGCAGTACTTC.